The 25 T cell receptor beta chains below were found in one sample sequenced in a study of OX40 agonist ivuxolimab in advanced cancers. Generated by immunoSEQ multiplex PCR, the TCRdb table keeps only in-frame clones and is missing some. The sample shows some 70,000 clones, over 80% of them seen only once. The source was CD4+ or CD8+ T cells sorted from blood, collected in a trial of the OX40 agonist ivuxolimab. The receptors originated from an adult with an advanced solid tumor such as melanoma, head and neck, liver or kidney cancer.

This sequence joins TRBV19 and TRBJ2-7; 11 bases map to TRBD2. The ends lost 5 bases at V and 6 bases at J; junction bases unmatched: 12. The CDR3 has 16 residues. Per germline, CDR1 LNHDA and CDR2 SQIVND (reference sequence). CDR3 sequence (DNA): TGTGCCAGTAGTCTTACCCTAGCGGGAGGCTTGGGCGAGCAGTACTTC. Amino acids: CASSLTLAGGLGEQYF. Variable domain in full (rest from reference TRBV19 and TRBJ2-7): DGGITQSPKYLFRKEGQNVTLSCEQNLNHDAMYWYRQDPGQGLRLIYYSQIVNDFQKGDIAEGYSVSREKKESFPLTVTSAQKNPTAFYLCASSLTLAGGLGEQYFGPGTRLTVT.

The rearrangement uses TRBV5-8 and TRBJ2-3; the match to TRBD1 covers 9 bases. The CDR3 length is 14 residues. Germline V CDR1 and CDR2: SGHTS, YDEGEE. Trimming at V came to 5 bases and at J to 1 base, leaving 2 bases not matched to a gene. DNA for the CDR3: TGTGCCAGCAGTTGGGACAGGGGCACAGATACGCAGTATTTT. Residues: CASSWDRGTDTQYF.

The gene calls are TRBV27 and TRBJ2-1; 8 bases align to TRBD1. The germline gives CDR1 MNHEY, CDR2 SMNVEV (reference sequence). The CDR3 is 15 amino acids. J gave up 10 bases and V 5 bases, and 13 bases lay outside the gene matches. The DNA of the CDR3 is TGTGCCAGCAGTCCGCCCAGGGGGCGACTTCTGGAGCAGTTCTTC. Translated: CASSPPRGRLLEQFF.

This clone was detected ten times or more. The rearrangement links TRBV28 to TRBJ2-1, with 8 bases matching TRBD2. Losses at the gene ends were 5 bases for V and 7 bases for J; bases not matched to a gene: 10. The germline V gene has CDR1 MDHEN and CDR2 SYDVKM. The CDR3 totals 15 residues. For the CDR3, the DNA is TGTGCCAGCAGTCGCGGGGGGCCGGTCACAAATGAGCAGTTCTTC. This translates into CASSRGGPVTNEQFF.

This clone appeared once. This chain links TRBV2 with TRBJ1-4; D is unresolved. V gave up 0 bases and J gave up 0 bases, with 14 bases separating them. CDR3 length: 18 residues. CDR1 and CDR2 (germline): SNHLY, FYNNEI. The CDR3 protein is CASSEAQIPRATNEKLFF. The CDR3 region has the DNA TGTGCCAGCAGTGAAGCGCAGATACCTCGTGCAACTAATGAAAAACTGTTTTTT.

The CDR3: CASSRYPVPTYEQYV. The CDR3 nucleotides read TGTGCCAGCAGCCGGTATCCCGTCCCTACCTACGAGCAGTACGTC. This chain joins TRBV5-6 and TRBJ2-7; D gene unclear. Trimming shortened V by 4 bases and J by 2 bases, and 16 bases separated the two germline ends. The germline V gene encodes CDR1 SGHDT and CDR2 YYEEEE. This CDR3 has 15 residues.

This chain joins TRBV5-5 and TRBJ2-7; possible D gene TRBD2, 5 bases. From germline, CDR1 is SGHKS and CDR2 YYEKEE (reference sequence). The CDR3 covers 14 residues. V shed 3 bases and J shed 3 bases, with 13 bases lying between them. DNA of the CDR3: TGTGCCAGCAGCTCGCACTTCGCGGGCTACGAGCAGTACTTC. This encodes CASSSHFAGYEQYF.

In nucleotides, the CDR3 is TGCGCCAGCAGCCCAATGGGGGACAGTCACTACAATGAGCAGTTCTTC. Translated: CASSPMGDSHYNEQFF. The chain is built from TRBV4-1 and TRBJ2-1, with TRBD1 matching over 7 bases. Germline CDR1 MGHRA, CDR2 YSYEKL. The CDR3 runs to 16 residues. V shed 4 bases, J shed 3 bases, and the junction held 9 bases outside the gene matches.

The V call is TRBV6-5, the J call TRBJ2-3, with 9 positions matching TRBD2. Germline lookup yields CDR1 MNHEY and CDR2 SVGAGI. The J segment lost 2 bases and the V segment lost 2 bases, leaving 5 bases of the junction unmatched. The CDR3 spans 16 residues. CDR3 loop: CASSYSSGRSTDTQYF. CDR3 DNA: TGTGCCAGCAGTTACAGTAGCGGGAGATCCACAGATACGCAGTATTTT.

The V gene is TRBV10-2, the J gene TRBJ2-7, with D possibly matching TRBD1 (6 bases). CDR3 size: 13 residues. Trimming cost V 6 bases and J 6 bases, with 15 bases left between them. CDR1 and CDR2 from the germline V gene are WSHSY and SAAADI. CDR3 region: CASRDSPPGEQYV. In nucleotides, the CDR3 is TGCGCCAGCAGGGACAGCCCCCCTGGCGAGCAGTACGTC.

V usage is TRBV27 and J usage is TRBJ2-7; D may be TRBD1 (5 bases). This CDR3 has 16 residues. The germline V and J ends were trimmed by 0 bases and 1 base, with 13 bases remaining between them. Germline lookup yields CDR1 MNHEY and CDR2 SMNVEV (reference sequence). CDR3 sequence: CASSLSGWTWSYEQYF. As DNA, the CDR3 is TGTGCCAGCAGTTTATCCGGTTGGACATGGTCCTACGAGCAGTACTTC.

This rearrangement joins TRBV27 to TRBJ2-2; no reliable D call. Trimming pared 5 bases from V and 6 bases from J, leaving 10 bases between. This CDR3 comprises 13 residues. CDR1 and CDR2 (germline): MNHEY, SMNVEV (reference sequence). DNA of the CDR3: TGTGCCAGCAGTAGCCCTGGGGCCGGGGAGCTGTTTTTT. It specifies CASSSPGAGELFF.

The chain employs TRBV2 and TRBJ2-2; the D gene is possibly TRBD1 (6 bases). V was trimmed by 10 bases and J by 0 bases, leaving 15 bases between them. The CDR3 sequence is 15 residues long. Germline CDR1 SNHLY, CDR2 FYNNEI. Here the CDR3 reads CATTQDSSNTGELFF. As DNA, the CDR3 is TGTGCCACGACCCAGGACAGCTCGAACACCGGGGAGCTGTTTTTT.

The V gene is TRBV10-3, the J gene TRBJ2-1; D perhaps matches TRBD2 (7 bases). The CDR3 runs to 13 residues. Deletions cut 8 bases from V and 6 bases from J, with 14 bases between. The germline CDR1 and CDR2 sequences are ENHRY and SYGVKD. Written as DNA, the CDR3 is TGTGCCATCGAGGGGGGAGGGCGCAATGAGCAGTTCTTC. Translated, it gives CAIEGGGRNEQFF.

This rearrangement joins TRBV7-9 to TRBJ2-7, with TRBD1 as a possible D gene (6 bases). The CDR3 contains 14 residues. The germline CDR1 and CDR2 sequences are SEHNR and FQNEAQ (reference sequence). Trimming pared 5 bases from V and 0 bases from J, leaving 11 bases between. The CDR3 sequence is CASSGQLHSYEQYF. The CDR3 coding sequence is TGTGCCAGCAGCGGACAGCTTCACTCCTACGAGCAGTACTTC. The full variable domain, rest sourced from reference TRBV7-9 and TRBJ2-7, is DTGVSQNPRHKITKRGQNVTFRCDPISEHNRLYWYRQTLGQGPEFLTYFQNEAQLEKSRLLSDRFSAERPKGSFSTLEIQRTEQGDSAMYLCASSGQLHSYEQYFGPGTRLTVT.

The CDR3 sequence is CATSRAFGTSNSYNEQFF. The DNA for the CDR3 is TGTGCCACCAGCAGAGCTTTTGGGACTAGCAATTCCTACAATGAGCAGTTCTTC. The J gene is TRBJ2-1, the V gene TRBV15; 9 bases agree with TRBD2. The CDR3 runs to 18 residues. V lost 1 base, J lost 1 base, and 8 bases stayed unmatched. Germline V gene lookup returns CDR1 LNHNV and CDR2 YYDKDF (reference sequence).

V is TRBV7-8 and J is TRBJ1-5; 7 bases are shared with TRBD1. The CDR3 spans 16 residues. Per germline, CDR1 SGHVS and CDR2 FQNEAQ. V trimming: 5 bases; J trimming: 1 base; junction bases outside the gene matches: 8. Here the CDR3 reads CASSPVGTASNQPQHF. The DNA for the CDR3 is TGTGCCAGCAGCCCAGTCGGGACAGCCAGCAATCAGCCCCAGCATTTT.

The genes are TRBV28 and TRBJ1-1; 7 nucleotides match TRBD1. Germline V gene lookup returns CDR1 MDHEN and CDR2 SYDVKM. The CDR3 length is 12 residues. The J segment lost 11 bases and the V segment lost 2 bases, leaving 5 bases of the junction unmatched. The CDR3 sequence: CASSLAQGKAFF. CDR3 DNA sequence: TGTGCCAGCAGTTTAGCACAGGGGAAGGCTTTCTTT.

The chain is built from TRBV11-2 and TRBJ1-2, with D maybe TRBD1 (6 bases). V was cut by 5 bases and J by 0 bases, with 13 bases left in between. The germline CDR1 and CDR2 sequences are SGHAT and FQNNGV. The CDR3 totals 15 residues. The CDR3 sequence: CASSPWTEPNYGYTF. CDR3 sequence (DNA): TGTGCCAGCAGCCCGTGGACAGAACCTAACTATGGCTACACCTTC.

The chain has TRBV5-1 and TRBJ2-7; possible D gene TRBD1, 6 bases. Germline V gene sequence: CDR1 SGHRS, CDR2 YFSETQ. V was clipped by 2 bases and J by 0 bases, with 9 bases between them. The CDR3 loop spans 14 amino acids. CDR3 residues: CASSLTTGSYEQYV. The CDR3 DNA sequence: TGCGCCAGCAGCTTAACGACAGGCTCCTACGAGCAGTACGTC.

The V call is TRBV2, the J call TRBJ1-1; D perhaps matches TRBD1 (5 bases). Trimming left V 3 bases short and J 8 bases short, with 10 bases between. The CDR3 extends over 12 amino acids. From germline, CDR1 is SNHLY and CDR2 FYNNEI. For the CDR3, the DNA is TGTGCCAGCAGTGAGGACACTCTAGAAGCTTTCTTT. Its translation is CASSEDTLEAFF.

CDR3 nucleotide sequence: TGTGCCAGCAGTCGGGCAGGGGTTCAGCCCCAGCATTTT. Translated, it gives CASSRAGVQPQHF. The J gene is TRBJ1-5, the V gene TRBV6-5; D might be TRBD1 (6 bases). The V gene's germline CDR1 is MNHEY and CDR2 SVGAGI. The V gene lost 5 bases and the J gene lost 6 bases, with 11 bases spanning the gap. This CDR3 is 13 amino acids long.

This sequence joins TRBV5-1 and TRBJ2-3, with 8 bases that match TRBD2. Germline trimming cut 0 bases from V and 1 base from J; bases unmatched to any gene: 4. This CDR3 contains 16 residues. Germline loops: CDR1 SGHRS, CDR2 YFSETQ. The CDR3: CASSLAAGGRTDTQYF. The CDR3 DNA sequence: TGCGCCAGCAGCTTGGCTGCGGGGGGTCGCACAGATACGCAGTATTTT.

The chain carries TRBV7-9 and TRBJ1-1; a weak D match, TRBD1 (6 bases). Germline loops: CDR1 SEHNR, CDR2 FQNEAQ (reference sequence). This CDR3 is built from 15 residues. The V gene lost 5 bases and the J gene lost 3 bases, with 16 bases spanning the gap. The CDR3 DNA is TGTGCCAGCAGCATTTACAGGGATCGGGACACTGAAGCTTTCTTT. Encoded protein: CASSIYRDRDTEAFF.

The V and J genes are TRBV11-2 and TRBJ2-5, with TRBD2 identical over 8 bases. CDR1 is SGHAT, CDR2 FQNNGV, per germline. J gave up 5 bases and V 3 bases, and 11 bases lay outside the gene matches. CDR3 size: 16 residues. CDR3 residues: CASSFTSGGGGETQYF. CDR3 DNA sequence: TGTGCCAGCAGCTTCACCAGCGGGGGAGGAGGGGAGACCCAGTACTTC.